The clone carrying this TCR beta chain was seen many times. Antigen: not known. The sample's time point: patch test 1, 2 weeks after DPC sensitization. Treatment of the sample: therapeutic diphenylcyclopropenone sensitization with weekly scalp DPC. Per germline, CDR1 SGHRS and CDR2 YFSETQ. Trimming cost V 1 base and J 2 bases, with 12 bases left between them. The CDR3 has 15 amino acids. The sample comes from a study of human T cells and chemical hapten exposure. Via MiXCR, TCRdb re-called the RACE reads, giving one row per CDR3 protein. Seen here are about 360,000 distinct CDR3 sequences, roughly 4.8% observed once, and the top ten hold 2% to 2.5%. Study-level results: Expanded TCRs made up significantly more big CDR3 similarity clusters than controls did.

The sequence was obtained from a woman in her forties or fifties with alopecia areata. Some clones in this sample may be carry-over from other donors' samples. The chain employs TRBV5-1 and TRBJ2-5, with a possible D match to TRBD2 (6 bases). Sample: whole blood, taken in connection with sensitization to the hapten diphenylcyclopropenone (DPC). The CDR3 sequence: CASSLHGSWQETQYF. The CDR3 DNA follows: TGCGCCAGCAGCTTGCACGGGAGCTGGCAAGAGACCCAGTACTTC.